Detailed here is one T cell receptor (beta chain). This specimen belongs to a study of blood T cell repertoires in COVID-19. Study-level background: Material from acute and convalescent COVID-19 was sourced from the United States, Italy and Spain.

As processed by the authors: Amplification of reference gene primers was used by the study to estimate nucleated cell counts. Method: immunoSEQ multiplex PCR; TCRdb's copy keeps in-frame clones and lacks some. The D gene and trimming were derived from the DNA, and the V and J assignments and clone size from that table. The sample records tens of thousands of clones, approximately 90% being singletons. Germline V gene sequence: CDR1 MNHEY, CDR2 SVGAGI. The J segment lost 8 bases and the V segment lost 6 bases, leaving 9 bases of the junction unmatched. The CDR3 extends over 13 amino acids. This TCR was recovered from a man aged 55 to 70 with acute or convalescent COVID-19. The material sequenced was peripheral blood. The chain recombines TRBV6-5 with TRBJ1-2; 7 positions match TRBD1. In DNA form, the CDR3 reads TGTGCCAGCAGCTTCGGACAGGCGCTGGGCTACACCTTC. This sequence encodes CASSFGQALGYTF.